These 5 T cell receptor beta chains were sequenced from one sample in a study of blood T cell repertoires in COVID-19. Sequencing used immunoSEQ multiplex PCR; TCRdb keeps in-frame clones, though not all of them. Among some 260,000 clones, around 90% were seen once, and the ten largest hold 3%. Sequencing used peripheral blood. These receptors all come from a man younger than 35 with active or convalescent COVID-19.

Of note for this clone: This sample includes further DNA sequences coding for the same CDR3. The CDR3 DNA follows: TGTGCCACCAGTGATCCCGAGGGGGCTGGAGAGACCCAGTACTTC. Protein product: CATSDPEGAGETQYF. This chain joins TRBV24-1 and TRBJ2-5, with TRBD1 identical over 7 bases. Looked up from germline, CDR1 is KGHDR and CDR2 is SFDVKD. This CDR3 is built from 15 residues. Trimming removed 3 bases from V and 4 bases from J; junction bases left unmatched: 7.

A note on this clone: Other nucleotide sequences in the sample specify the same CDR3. CDR3 amino acids: CASSFPGRTNEKLFF. The CDR3 coding sequence is TGTGCCAGTAGTTTTCCAGGGCGCACTAATGAAAAACTGTTTTTT. The chain carries TRBV19 and TRBJ1-4; D is perhaps TRBD1 (5 bases). Germline CDR1 is LNHDA and CDR2 is SQIVND (reference sequence). The CDR3 covers 15 residues. V was clipped by 5 bases and J by 2 bases, with 12 bases between them.

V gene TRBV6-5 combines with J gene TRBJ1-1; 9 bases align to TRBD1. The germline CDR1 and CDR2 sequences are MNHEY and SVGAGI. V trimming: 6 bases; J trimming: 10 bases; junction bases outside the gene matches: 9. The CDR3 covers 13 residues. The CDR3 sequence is CASRGTGSEIAFF. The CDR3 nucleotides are TGTGCCAGCAGGGGGACAGGGAGTGAAATAGCTTTCTTT.

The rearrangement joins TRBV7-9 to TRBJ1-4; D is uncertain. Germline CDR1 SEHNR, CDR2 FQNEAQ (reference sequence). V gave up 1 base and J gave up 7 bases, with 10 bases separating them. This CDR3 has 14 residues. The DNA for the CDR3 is TGTGCCAGCAGCTTAGTCAGGTCAGCTGAAAAACTGTTTTTT. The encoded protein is CASSLVRSAEKLFF.

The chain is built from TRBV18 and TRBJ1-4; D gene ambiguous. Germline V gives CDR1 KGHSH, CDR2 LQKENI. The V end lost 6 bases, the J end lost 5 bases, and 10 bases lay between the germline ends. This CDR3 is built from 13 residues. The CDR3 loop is CASSADSNEKLFF. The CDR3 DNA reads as TGTGCCAGCTCCGCGGACTCAAATGAAAAACTGTTTTTT.